Shown below are 11 T cell receptor beta chains from a single sample sequenced in a study of T cell repertoires in cytomegalovirus infection. Their recognized antigens are unknown. A single record per CDR3 protein comes from TCRdb applying MiXCR to the reads. The sample yields 60,000 to 85,000 distinct CDR3 sequences, 20% to 25% seen once. Sample: PBMCs, sequenced either directly or after in vitro stimulation (not recorded which). These receptors originate from a human donor in good health (CMV status not recorded). Some clones in this sample may be carry-over from other donors' samples.

The chain couples TRBV14 to TRBJ2-7, with D maybe TRBD1 (6 bases). Germline CDR1 reads SGHDN; CDR2 reads FVKESK. The CDR3 totals 14 residues. The V end lost 3 bases, the J end lost 1 base, and 10 bases lay between the germline ends. Here the CDR3 DNA reads TGTGCCAGCAGCCACCGGGACACTTCCTACGAGCAGTACTTC. It translates to CASSHRDTSYEQYF.

The table lists this clonotype with many counts. This sequence joins TRBV6-1 and TRBJ1-2; the D gene is possibly TRBD1 (5 bases). CDR1 and CDR2 from the germline V gene are MNHNS and SASEGT. V was trimmed by 7 bases and J by 4 bases, leaving 19 bases between them. The CDR3 spans 15 residues. In DNA, the CDR3 is TGTGCCAGCAATAATGGGGGGTTCCTAGGCTATGGCTACACCTTC. The encoded protein is CASNNGGFLGYGYTF.

J is TRBJ1-5 and V is TRBV19, with 7 bases fitting TRBD1. Trimming took 1 base from V and 1 from J; bases not matched to a gene: 10. From germline, CDR1 is LNHDA and CDR2 SQIVND (reference sequence). CDR3 length: 18 amino acids. CDR3 amino acids: CASSIAVRQGGSNQPQHF. The CDR3, as DNA: TGTGCCAGTAGTATAGCCGTCCGACAGGGAGGCAGCAATCAGCCCCAGCATTTT.

This clonotype was seen a handful of times. This sequence joins TRBV5-1 and TRBJ1-2, with 8 bases aligning to TRBD1. The CDR3 has 15 amino acids. Germline trimming cut 3 bases from V and 4 bases from J; bases unmatched to any gene: 8. CDR1 is SGHRS, CDR2 YFSETQ, per germline. The CDR3 is CASSSADRGSYGYTF. In DNA form, the CDR3 reads TGCGCCAGCAGCTCGGCCGACAGGGGTAGCTATGGCTACACCTTC.

Many counts were recorded for this clonotype. The V gene is TRBV12-3 or TRBV12-4, the J gene TRBJ2-7; no clear D. Trimming took off 4 bases at V and 3 bases at J, with 10 bases between the two ends. This CDR3 spans 13 amino acids. CDR3 sequence reads: CASSSRTFYEQYF. In DNA, the CDR3 is TGTGCCAGCAGTTCCCGGACGTTCTACGAGCAGTACTTC.

This clonotype was counted only a few times. This chain connects TRBV4-3 to TRBJ2-1; 8 bases fit TRBD2. CDR3 length: 15 amino acids. Germline CDR1 LGHNA, CDR2 YSLEER. V dropped 4 bases and J dropped 9; count of bases not matched to a gene: 11. Here the CDR3 reads CASSPGLAGTFEQFF. Written as DNA, the CDR3 is TGCGCCAGCAGCCCCGGACTAGCCGGCACATTTGAGCAGTTCTTC.

Here the CDR3 DNA reads TGTGCCAGTAGTATAGTAGGGACAGGGAATGAAAAACTGTTTTTT. As protein: CASSIVGTGNEKLFF. The chain combines TRBV19 with TRBJ1-4; 9 bases map to TRBD1. Germline loops: CDR1 LNHDA, CDR2 SQIVND (reference sequence). Germline trimming cut 1 base from V and 5 bases from J; bases unmatched to any gene: 2. The CDR3 is 15 amino acids.

This clonotype occurred many times. The chain is built from TRBV6-2 or TRBV6-3 and TRBJ2-1; D gene uncertain. This CDR3 has 15 residues. CDR1 and CDR2 from the germline V gene are MNHEY and SVGEGT. With 0 bases removed from V and 1 base from J, the gap between germline ends came to 7 bases. The CDR3 reads CASSYSGGSYNEQFF. DNA of the CDR3: TGTGCCAGCAGTTACTCCGGCGGATCCTACAATGAGCAGTTCTTC.

This clonotype was observed a handful of times. The J gene is TRBJ2-1, the V gene TRBV7-9; 11 nucleotides match TRBD2. CDR1 and CDR2 (germline): SEHNR, FQNEAQ (reference sequence). The junction had 16 bases not matched to a gene; V was cut back by 5 bases and J by 4 bases. The CDR3 is made up of 19 amino acids. The chain's CDR3 is CASSDGYPRLAGYYNEQFF. CDR3 DNA: TGTGCCAGCAGCGACGGATATCCCAGACTAGCGGGGTATTACAATGAGCAGTTCTTC.

CDR3 in amino acids: CASSLESGEQYV. CDR3 nucleotide sequence: TGTGCCAGCAGCTTAGAATCTGGAGAGCAGTACGTC. The rearrangement links TRBV7-9 to TRBJ2-7, with D unclear. CDR1 and CDR2 from the germline V gene are SEHNR and FQNEAQ (reference sequence). Trimming cost V 1 base and J 7 bases, with 8 bases left between them. The CDR3 length is 12 residues.

The V and J genes are TRBV27 and TRBJ2-5, with 7 nucleotides matching TRBD1. Trimming removed 5 bases from V and 9 bases from J; junction bases left unmatched: 15. This CDR3 is built from 15 residues. The V gene's germline CDR1 is MNHEY and CDR2 SMNVEV (reference sequence). In nucleotides, the CDR3 is TGTGCCAGCAGTATCCAAAGACAGGGTGGTGGGGCCCAGTACTTC. Translated: CASSIQRQGGGAQYF.